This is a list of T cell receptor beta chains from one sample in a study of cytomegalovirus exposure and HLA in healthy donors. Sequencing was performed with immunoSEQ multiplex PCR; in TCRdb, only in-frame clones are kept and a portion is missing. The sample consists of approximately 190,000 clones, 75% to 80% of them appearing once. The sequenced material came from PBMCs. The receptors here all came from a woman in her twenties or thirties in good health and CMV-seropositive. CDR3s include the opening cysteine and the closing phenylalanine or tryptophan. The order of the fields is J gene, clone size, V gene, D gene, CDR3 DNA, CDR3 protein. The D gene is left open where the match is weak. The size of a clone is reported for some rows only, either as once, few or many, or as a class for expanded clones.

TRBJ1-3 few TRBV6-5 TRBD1 TGTGCCAGCAGCCGACAGGGATCCTCTGGAAACACCATATATTTT CASSRQGSSGNTIYF
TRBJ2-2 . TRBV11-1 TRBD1 TGTGCCAGCAGCTTCCTCAGGGGGCAGGTCACCGGGGAGCTGTTTTTT CASSFLRGQVTGELFF
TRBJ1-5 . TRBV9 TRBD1 TGTGCCAGCAGCGTAGGGACAGGGGGCAATCAGCCCCAGCATTTT CASSVGTGGNQPQHF
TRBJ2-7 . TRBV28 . TGTGCCAGCAGTTTCACAGGAGCCGGCGAGCAGTACTTC CASSFTGAGEQYF
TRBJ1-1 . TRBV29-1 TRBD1 TGCAGCGTAGCCCGGGACAGGGACACTGAAGCTTTCTTT CSVARDRDTEAFF
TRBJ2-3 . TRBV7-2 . TGTGCCAGCGAGTTTGGCACAGATACGCAGTATTTT CASEFGTDTQYF
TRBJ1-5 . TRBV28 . TGTGCCAGCAGTTCGGACAGATATCAGCCCCAGCATTTT CASSSDRYQPQHF
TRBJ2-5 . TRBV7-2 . TGTGCCAGCAGCTTAGGACTATCCGGGGAGACCCAGTACTTC CASSLGLSGETQYF
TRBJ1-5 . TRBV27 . TGTGCCAGCAGCGCGGGGGGACCTCAGCCCCAGCATTTT CASSAGGPQPQHF
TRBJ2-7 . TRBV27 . TGTGCCAGCAGTCCAAAGGTCCTCACAGGGCACACCTCCTACGAGCAGTACTTC CASSPKVLTGHTSYEQYF
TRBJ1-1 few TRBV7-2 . TGTGCCAGCAGCTTAGGGGCAGCCGAAGCTTTCTTT CASSLGAAEAFF
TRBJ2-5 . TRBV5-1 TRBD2 TGCGCCAGCAGCGGGGGACTAGCGGGTGGGGAGACCCAGTACTTC CASSGGLAGGETQYF
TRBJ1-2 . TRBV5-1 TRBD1 TGCGCCAGCAGCGGGGTGACAGGGGGCGCATCCGGCTACACCTTC CASSGVTGGASGYTF
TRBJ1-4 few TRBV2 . TGTGCCAGCAAGAGGTCTAATGAAAAACTGTTTTTT CASKRSNEKLFF
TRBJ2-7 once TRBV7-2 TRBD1 TGTGCCAGCAGCCCGGACAGGTACTCCTACGAGCAGTACTTC CASSPDRYSYEQYF
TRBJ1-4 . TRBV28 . TGTGCCAGCCGGAAGGCAGGTGAAAAACTGTTTTTT CASRKAGEKLFF
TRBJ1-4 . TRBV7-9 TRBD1 TGTGCCAGCAGCTTGCTCACAGGGGGCAATGAAAAACTGTTTTTT CASSLLTGGNEKLFF
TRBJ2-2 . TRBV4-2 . TGTGCCAGCAGACCAGACACCGGGGAGCTGTTTTTT CASRPDTGELFF
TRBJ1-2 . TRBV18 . TGTGCCAGCTCACCTACCGGGTCTCCAAGTGGCTATGGCTACACCTTC CASSPTGSPSGYGYTF
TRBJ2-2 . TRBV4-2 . TGTGCCAGCAGCCAAGATGGCGGCATAGCATCGAACACCGGGGAGCTGTTTTTT CASSQDGGIASNTGELFF
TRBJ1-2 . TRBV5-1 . TGCGCCAGCAGCTTTGACAGATTTTCCTACTATGGCTACACCTTC CASSFDRFSYYGYTF
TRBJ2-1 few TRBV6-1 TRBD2 TGTGCCACATACCAATTTAGCGGGCGGTACAATGAGCAGTTCTTC CATYQFSGRYNEQFF
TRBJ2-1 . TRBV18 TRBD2 TGTGCCAGCTCACCACCCCTAGCGGGGGTTAACAATGAGCAGTTCTTC CASSPPLAGVNNEQFF
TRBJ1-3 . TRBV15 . TGTGCCACCAGCAGAGAACAGGCTTGGGAAAACACCATATATTTT CATSREQAWENTIYF
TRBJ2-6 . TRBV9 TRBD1 TGTGCCAGCAGATCGGGACAGGGGACTGGGGCCAACGTCCTGACTTTC CASRSGQGTGANVLTF
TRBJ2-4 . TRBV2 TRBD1 TGTGCCAGCACCCAAGGTGGGACAGGGGCTTCCAAAAACATTCAGTACTTC CASTQGGTGASKNIQYF
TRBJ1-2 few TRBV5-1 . TGCGCCAGCAGCCCGGGACAACGGGCCAGGGGAGCTAACTATGGCTACACCTTC CASSPGQRARGANYGYTF
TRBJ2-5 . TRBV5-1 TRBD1 TGCGCCAGCAGCCCCGGGACAGGGCTAGACCAGTACTTC CASSPGTGLDQYF
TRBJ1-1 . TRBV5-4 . TGTGCCAGCAGCTATCGGAGGGGCACTGAAGCTTTCTTT CASSYRRGTEAFF
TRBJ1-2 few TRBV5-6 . TGTGCCAGCAGCTTGGACGGGGTGGGGATGGGGAGCTACACCTTC CASSLDGVGMGSYTF
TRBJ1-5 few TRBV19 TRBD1 TGTGCCAGTAGACCAGGACAGGGTGGGGGGAATCAGCCCCAGCATTTT CASRPGQGGGNQPQHF
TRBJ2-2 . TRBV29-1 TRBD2 TGCAGCGTTTTGACTAGCGAGAACACCGGGGAGCTGTTTTTT CSVLTSENTGELFF
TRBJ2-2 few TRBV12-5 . TGTGCTAGTGGTGACGGGAGTACGAACACCGGGGAGCTGTTTTTT CASGDGSTNTGELFF
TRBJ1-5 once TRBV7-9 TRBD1 TGTGCCAGCAGCTTAGACAGGGGGCCGAGTCAGCCCCAGCATTTT CASSLDRGPSQPQHF
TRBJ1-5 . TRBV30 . TGTGCCTGGAGTTTGGGGGGGAATCAGCCCCAGCATTTT CAWSLGGNQPQHF
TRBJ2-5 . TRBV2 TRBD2 TGTGCCAGCAGTCTTTCTAGCGGGTACCAAGAGACCCAGTACTTC CASSLSSGYQETQYF
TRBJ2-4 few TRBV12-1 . TGTGCCAGCAGGGGCAGGACTGCCAAAAACATTCAGTACTTC CASRGRTAKNIQYF